This T cell receptor beta chain was recorded in a study of CD8+CD57+ T cells in acquired aplastic anemia. Study as a whole: Recorded DNA amounts for sorted CD4+ and CD8+ cells had an average of around 3 ug.

Patients sequenced had flow cytometry evidence of CD8+CD57+ cell expansion. The TCR beta profiling, which covered VDJ combination and CDR3 sequence, was carried out using genomic DNA as the template. TCRdb passed the reads through MiXCR, listing each CDR3 protein once. The sample shows around 180,000 distinct CDR3 sequences, less than 60% of them seen only once. There are 15 residues in the CDR3. The V gene lost 4 bases and the J gene lost 3 bases, with 13 bases spanning the gap. CDR1 and CDR2 from the germline V gene are LNHDA and SQIVND (reference sequence). This clonotype came up many times. As yet, its antigen is unknown. Study observations and caveats: Twenty-nine shared CD8+ CDR3s appeared highly expressed within patients' immunodominant clones.

The source is a human donor with aplastic anemia. Specimen: sorted CD4+, CD8+, or CD8+CD57+ T cells (not recorded which) from PBMCs. The chain joins TRBV19 to TRBJ1-3; possibly TRBD1 for D (5 bases). The CDR3, as DNA: TGTGCCAGTAGTAAGGGTGGGGCATTTGGAAACACCATATATTTT. Translating gives CASSKGGAFGNTIYF.